This T cell receptor beta chain is drawn from a study of blood T cell repertoires in COVID-19. Study as a whole: From the United States, Italy and Spain came samples of acute and convalescent COVID-19.

The CDR3 contains 12 residues. Trimming shortened V by 6 bases and J by 10 bases, and 12 bases separated the two germline ends. Germline assignment: CDR1 SEHNR and CDR2 FQNEAQ (reference sequence). Sequencing used immunoSEQ multiplex PCR; TCRdb keeps in-frame clones, though not all of them. The sample lists 120,000 or so clones, around four fifths seen once, with over 9.5% in the top ten. Input material: peripheral blood. The clonotype originates from a man in his 60s with acute or convalescent COVID-19. The V and J genes are TRBV7-9 and TRBJ1-4; no clear D. CDR3 DNA sequence: TGTGCCAGCAGTCCCTCGGTTGGAAAACTGTTTTTT. Translating gives CASSPSVGKLFF.